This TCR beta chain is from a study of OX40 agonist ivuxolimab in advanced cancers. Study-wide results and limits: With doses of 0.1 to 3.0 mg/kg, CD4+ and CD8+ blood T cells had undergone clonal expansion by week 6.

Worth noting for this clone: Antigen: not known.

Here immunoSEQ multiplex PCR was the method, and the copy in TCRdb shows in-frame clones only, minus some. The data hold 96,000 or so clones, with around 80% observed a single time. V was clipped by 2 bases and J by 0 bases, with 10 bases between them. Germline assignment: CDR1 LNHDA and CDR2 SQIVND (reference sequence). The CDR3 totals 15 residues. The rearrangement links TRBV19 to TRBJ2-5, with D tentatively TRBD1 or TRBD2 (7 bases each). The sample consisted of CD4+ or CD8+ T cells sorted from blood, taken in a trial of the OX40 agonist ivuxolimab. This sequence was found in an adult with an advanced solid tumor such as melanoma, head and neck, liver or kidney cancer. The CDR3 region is CASSIQGGYQETQYF. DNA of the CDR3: TGTGCCAGTAGTATACAGGGGGGGTACCAAGAGACCCAGTACTTC.